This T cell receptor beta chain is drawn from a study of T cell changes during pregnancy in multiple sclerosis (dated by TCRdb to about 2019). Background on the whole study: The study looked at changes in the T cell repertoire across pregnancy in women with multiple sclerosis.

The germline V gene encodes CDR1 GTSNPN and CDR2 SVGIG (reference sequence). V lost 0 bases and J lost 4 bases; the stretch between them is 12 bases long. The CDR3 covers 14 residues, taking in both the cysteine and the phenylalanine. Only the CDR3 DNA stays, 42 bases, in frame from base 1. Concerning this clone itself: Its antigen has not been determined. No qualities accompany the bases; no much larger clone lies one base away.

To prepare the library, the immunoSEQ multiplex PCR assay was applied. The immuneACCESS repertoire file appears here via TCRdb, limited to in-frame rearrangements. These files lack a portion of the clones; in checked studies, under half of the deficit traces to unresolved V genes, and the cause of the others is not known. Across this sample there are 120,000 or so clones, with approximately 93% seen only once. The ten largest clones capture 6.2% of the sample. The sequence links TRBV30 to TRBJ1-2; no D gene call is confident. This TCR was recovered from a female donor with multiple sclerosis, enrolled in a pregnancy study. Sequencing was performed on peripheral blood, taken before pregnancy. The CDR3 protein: CAWSVRLGSYGYTF. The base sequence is TGTGCCTGGAGTGTTCGGTTGGGGAGCTATGGCTACACCTTC.